The entry below describes one TCR beta chain. What it binds is not known. This sample stems from a study of chemoradiotherapy in HPV16-positive cancers. Study-level results: Candidate HPV-specific clones and E7-related TCR motifs grew in tumor during treatment. In HPV16-positive patients, HPV-responsive T-cell expansion tracked better recurrence-free survival. The functional HPV-specific definition rests on just a couple of HPV16-positive patients.

Over chemoradiotherapy, repertoires were sampled more than once. The assay was immunoSEQ multiplex PCR, and TCRdb's table has in-frame clones only and misses some. The table has 20,000 or so clones, approximately 87% seen once. Germline-derived CDR1 and CDR2 are MNHEY and SMNVEV (reference sequence). Trimming at V came to 5 bases and at J to 4 bases, leaving 6 bases not matched to a gene. The CDR3 consists of 15 residues. This specimen was blood, taken from a patient who underwent chemoradiotherapy. The V and J genes are TRBV27 and TRBJ2-2; TRBD2 aligns across 8 bases. The receptor was isolated from a human donor with HPV-associated anogenital cancer. CDR3 DNA: TGTGCCAGCAGTCAGCGGGAGTCCCCCACCGGGGAGCTGTTTTTT. Residues: CASSQRESPTGELFF.